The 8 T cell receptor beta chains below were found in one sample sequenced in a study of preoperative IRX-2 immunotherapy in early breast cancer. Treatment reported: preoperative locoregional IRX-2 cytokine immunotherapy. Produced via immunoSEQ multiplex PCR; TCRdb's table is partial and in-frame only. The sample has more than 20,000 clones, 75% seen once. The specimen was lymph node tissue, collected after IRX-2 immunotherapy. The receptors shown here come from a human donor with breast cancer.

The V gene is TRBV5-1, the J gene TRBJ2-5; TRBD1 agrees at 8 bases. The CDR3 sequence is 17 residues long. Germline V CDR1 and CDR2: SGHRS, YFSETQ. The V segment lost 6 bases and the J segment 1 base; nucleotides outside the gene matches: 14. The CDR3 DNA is TGCGCCAGCACCTCTGGGGGGAATACAGGGGGCCAAGAGACCCAGTACTTC. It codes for CASTSGGNTGGQETQYF.

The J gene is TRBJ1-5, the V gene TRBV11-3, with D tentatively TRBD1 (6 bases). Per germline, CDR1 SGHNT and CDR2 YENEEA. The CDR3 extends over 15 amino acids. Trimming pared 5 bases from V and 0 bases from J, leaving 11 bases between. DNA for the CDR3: TGTGCCAGCAGCCCACAGGGATTTAGCAATCAGCCCCAGCATTTT. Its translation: CASSPQGFSNQPQHF.

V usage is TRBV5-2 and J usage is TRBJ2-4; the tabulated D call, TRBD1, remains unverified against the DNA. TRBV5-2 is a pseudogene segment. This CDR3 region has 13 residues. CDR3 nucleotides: TGTGCCAGCAGCTCCACAGGGGGAAACATTCAGTACTTC. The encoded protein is CASSSTGGNIQYF.

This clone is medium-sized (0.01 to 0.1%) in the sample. The CDR3 coding sequence is TGTGCCACCAGCACGTCAACAGGGTTAGCTAACTATGGCTACACCTTC. Protein product: CATSTSTGLANYGYTF. The chain links TRBV15 to TRBJ1-2; possibly TRBD1 for D (6 bases). This CDR3 is built from 16 residues. V lost 4 bases, J lost 0 bases, and 15 bases lay in between. Germline CDR1 LNHNV, CDR2 YYDKDF (reference sequence).

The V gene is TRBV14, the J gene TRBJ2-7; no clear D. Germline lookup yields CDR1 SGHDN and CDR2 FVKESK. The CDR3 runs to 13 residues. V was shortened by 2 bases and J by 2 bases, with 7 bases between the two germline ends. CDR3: CASSQWSAYEQYF. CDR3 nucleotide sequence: TGTGCCAGCAGCCAATGGTCCGCCTACGAGCAGTACTTC.

The CDR3 is CASQTGRGRSYEQYF. CDR3 nucleotide sequence: TGTGCCAGCCAAACAGGGCGGGGCCGATCCTACGAGCAGTACTTC. The chain recombines TRBV6-8 with TRBJ2-7; D is tentatively TRBD1 or TRBD2 (6 bases each). The germline V gene encodes CDR1 MNHGY and CDR2 SAAAGT. Between the trimmed V and J ends, which lost 8 bases and 1 base, there was a span of 18 bases. The CDR3 contains 15 residues.

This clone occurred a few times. CDR3 region: CAISESGVSNQPQHF. The CDR3 nucleotides are TGTGCCATCAGTGAGTCGGGAGTTAGCAATCAGCCCCAGCATTTT. The V gene is TRBV10-3, the J gene TRBJ1-5; no clear D. CDR3 length: 15 residues. The V gene lost 0 bases and the J gene lost 0 bases, with 6 bases spanning the gap. Germline CDR1 and CDR2: ENHRY and SYGVKD.

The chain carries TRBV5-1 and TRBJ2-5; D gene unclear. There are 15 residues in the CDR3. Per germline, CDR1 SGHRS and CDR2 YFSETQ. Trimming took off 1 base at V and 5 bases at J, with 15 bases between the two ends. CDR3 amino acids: CASSLSVSSTETQYF. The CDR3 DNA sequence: TGCGCCAGCAGCTTGAGCGTCAGTTCGACGGAGACCCAGTACTTC.